A single sample gave rise to the 20 T cell receptor beta chains below, sequenced in a study of T-cell memory formation after mild COVID-19. Each CDR3 protein gets one entry after TCRdb re-called the 5' RACE reads with MiXCR. The data contain roughly 550,000 distinct CDR3 sequences, about a fifth of them singletons. Sequences were obtained from PBMCs or a T cell subset sorted from them (not recorded which). The receptors were sampled from an adult woman who had mild COVID-19 (a few samples of this study predate the infection). Cell type and time point are not known.

There are a few counts of this clonotype. The rearrangement uses TRBV9 and TRBJ1-1, with D unclear. The length of the CDR3 is 16 residues. The germline V and J ends were trimmed by 0 bases and 6 bases, with 18 bases remaining between them. Germline loops: CDR1 SGDLS, CDR2 YYNGEE. The CDR3 nucleotides read TGTGCCAGCAGCGTAGTCGACAATTCTCGCCGGGCTGAAGCTTTCTTT. It yields the protein CASSVVDNSRRAEAFF.

This clonotype was seen a handful of times. Here the CDR3 reads CSVERGAGTGELFF. Written as DNA, the CDR3 is TGCAGCGTTGAAAGGGGAGCGGGCACCGGGGAGCTGTTTTTT. J is TRBJ2-2 and V is TRBV29-1; TRBD2 might be the D (6 bases). Trimming removed 2 bases at V and 4 bases at J, with 11 bases between. The germline gives CDR1 SQVTM, CDR2 ANQGSEA. This CDR3 contains 14 residues.

The sample holds a few counts of this clonotype. The chain is built from TRBV6-7 and TRBJ2-2, with TRBD2 identical over 13 bases. TRBV6-7 is designated an ORF whose function remains uncertain. This CDR3 is 20 amino acids long. Trimming took 2 bases from V and 4 from J; bases not matched to a gene: 13. This chain's CDR3 is CASSYAVTSGRAWGTGELFF. The CDR3 coding sequence is TGTGCCAGCAGTTACGCTGTAACTAGCGGGAGGGCCTGGGGCACCGGGGAGCTGTTTTTT.

This sequence joins TRBV20-1 and TRBJ2-1, with 9 nucleotides matching TRBD2. This CDR3 is built from 16 residues. Germline V gives CDR1 DFQATT, CDR2 SNEGSKA (reference sequence). Trimming at V came to 5 bases and at J to 4 bases, leaving 12 bases not matched to a gene. CDR3 amino acids: CSAPGQQAGGYNEQFF. The CDR3 nucleotides are TGCAGTGCTCCAGGCCAACAAGCGGGAGGATACAATGAGCAGTTCTTC.

V and J are TRBV6-5 and TRBJ2-1; possibly TRBD1 or TRBD2 for D (6 bases each). The CDR3 is made up of 12 amino acids. The V and J ends lost 6 bases and 10 bases respectively, with 13 bases between them. Per the germline V gene, CDR1 is MNHEY and CDR2 is SVGAGI. The DNA of the CDR3 is TGTGCCAGCAGCACCCTAGGGGGGGAGCAGTTCTTC. This gives the protein CASSTLGGEQFF.

This clonotype occurred a few times. The DNA for the CDR3 is TGTGCCATCAGTGAACGACAGGGCCCGACCGATTCAACTGAAGCTTTCTTT. Translating it yields CAISERQGPTDSTEAFF. V and J are TRBV10-3 and TRBJ1-1; 7 bases match TRBD1. The J segment lost 5 bases and the V segment lost 3 bases, leaving 15 bases of the junction unmatched. The CDR3 totals 17 residues. Germline-derived CDR1 and CDR2 are ENHRY and SYGVKD.

This clonotype was seen more than once but under ten times. J is TRBJ2-5 and V is TRBV12-3 or TRBV12-4, with D unresolved. Trimming took off 7 bases at V and 2 bases at J, with 8 bases between the two ends. The CDR3 runs to 12 residues. The CDR3 DNA reads TGTGCCAGCATCACATCGCAAGAGACCCAGTACTTC. It encodes CASITSQETQYF.

This rearrangement joins TRBV12-3 or TRBV12-4 to TRBJ2-7; perhaps TRBD2 as D (5 bases). The CDR3 contains 11 residues. The V end was cut by 7 bases, the J end by 6 bases, with 10 bases between. This CDR3 is CASTAGLEQYF. The DNA for the CDR3 is TGTGCCAGCACTGCGGGTCTCGAGCAGTACTTC.

This clonotype was seen repeatedly, ten times or more. Compared with germline, one end of the junction differs, possibly owing to a read error. V usage is TRBV20-1 and J usage is TRBJ2-5; D is uncertain. From germline, CDR1 is DFQATT and CDR2 SNEGSKA (reference sequence). The CDR3 extends over 12 amino acids. CDR3 in DNA: TGCAGTGCTAGGCAGCACCAAGGGACCCAGTACTTC. Amino acids: CSARQHQGTQYF.

For the CDR3, the DNA is TGTGCCAGCAGCCATTCCGGTGATGAAGCTTTCTTT. Amino acid sequence: CASSHSGDEAFF. The rearrangement links TRBV3-1 to TRBJ1-1; D is unresolved. V was cut by 3 bases and J by 7 bases, with 9 bases left in between. Germline CDR1 LGHDT, CDR2 YNNKEL (reference sequence). This CDR3 spans 12 amino acids.

This clonotype was found a few times. The chain joins TRBV9 to TRBJ1-1; D possibly corresponds to TRBD1 (5 bases). V dropped 4 bases and J dropped 1 base, with 11 bases sitting between them. From germline, CDR1 is SGDLS and CDR2 YYNGEE. CDR3 length equals 14 residues. This CDR3 is CASSTDGGNTEAFF. As DNA, the CDR3 is TGTGCCAGCAGCACCGACGGGGGGAACACTGAAGCTTTCTTT.

V gene TRBV7-9 combines with J gene TRBJ2-7; 10 bases match TRBD2. The CDR3 consists of 15 residues. The V gene's germline CDR1 is SEHNR and CDR2 FQNEAQ (reference sequence). The V segment lost 5 bases and the J segment 6 bases; nucleotides outside the gene matches: 10. DNA of the CDR3: TGTGCCAGCAGCCCGAGAACTAGCGGGATCACCGAGCAGTACTTC. This encodes CASSPRTSGITEQYF.

This clonotype was counted a few times. The chain carries TRBV20-1 and TRBJ2-1; TRBD2 matches 12 bases. Germline CDR1 reads DFQATT; CDR2 reads SNEGSKA (reference sequence). The CDR3 runs 15 residues. Trimming at V came to 0 bases and at J to 6 bases, leaving 3 bases not matched to a gene. The CDR3 spells CSARDLAGGLNEQFF. The DNA for the CDR3 is TGCAGTGCTAGAGACCTAGCGGGGGGGCTCAATGAGCAGTTCTTC.

The gene calls are TRBV7-2 and TRBJ2-7, with D perhaps TRBD1 (5 bases). This CDR3 comprises 14 residues. Germline V CDR1 and CDR2: SGHTA, FQGNSA. The V and J ends lost 6 bases and 4 bases respectively, with 16 bases between them. In nucleotides, the CDR3 is TGTGCCAGCAGTCCCGGACATGGTCAATACGAGCAGTACTTC. Protein: CASSPGHGQYEQYF.

The rearrangement links TRBV6-2 or TRBV6-3 to TRBJ2-1, with D possibly matching TRBD2 (6 bases). The CDR3 sequence is 16 residues long. With 7 bases removed from V and 0 bases from J, the gap between germline ends came to 16 bases. CDR1 is MNHEY and CDR2 is SVGEGT in the germline V gene. Here the CDR3 reads CASKEWRVGSYNEQFF. CDR3 nucleotides: TGTGCCAGCAAGGAGTGGAGGGTTGGCTCCTACAATGAGCAGTTCTTC.

The rearrangement joins TRBV15 to TRBJ1-5, with D maybe TRBD1 (5 bases). The CDR3 consists of 13 residues. Trimming removed 4 bases at V and 7 bases at J, with 11 bases between. The V gene's germline CDR1 is LNHNV and CDR2 YYDKDF (reference sequence). CDR3 sequence reads: CATSIGGVQPQHF. CDR3 DNA sequence: TGTGCCACCAGCATTGGAGGGGTCCAGCCCCAGCATTTT.

The rearrangement joins TRBV5-1 to TRBJ2-1; 8 nucleotides line up with TRBD1. Germline V lookup: CDR1 SGHRS, CDR2 YFSETQ. The trim removed 3 bases at V and 4 bases at J, leaving 12 bases unmatched. The CDR3 consists of 17 residues. Here the CDR3 DNA reads TGCGCCAGCAGCTATGGGACAGGTGAGGGACAGTACAATGAGCAGTTCTTC. Its protein product is CASSYGTGEGQYNEQFF. The variable domain in full, completed from reference TRBV5-1 and TRBJ2-1, reads KAGVTQTPRYLIKTRGQQVTLSCSPISGHRSVSWYQQTPGQGLQFLFEYFSETQRNKGNFPGRFSGRQFSNSRSEMNVSTLELGDSALYLCASSYGTGEGQYNEQFFGPGTRLTVL.

The table lists this clonotype with a few counts. The J gene is TRBJ2-7, the V gene TRBV7-2; D is uncertain. The germline V gene encodes CDR1 SGHTA and CDR2 FQGNSA. The CDR3 extends over 15 amino acids. Trimming shortened V by 1 base and J by 2 bases, and 12 bases separated the two germline ends. The CDR3 is CASSLEVLSTYEQYF. In DNA, the CDR3 is TGTGCCAGCAGCTTAGAGGTCTTGAGCACCTACGAGCAGTACTTC.

This clonotype appeared many times. The rearrangement uses TRBV7-6 and TRBJ1-6; the match to TRBD1 covers 7 bases. The trim removed 5 bases at V and 6 bases at J, leaving 7 bases unmatched. The germline V gene has CDR1 SGHVS and CDR2 FNYEAQ. The CDR3 covers 15 residues. The CDR3 region has the DNA TGTGCCAGCAGCGCGCAGGGGGACTTTAATTCACCCCTCCACTTT. This gives the protein CASSAQGDFNSPLHF.

This clonotype was seen a handful of times. The V and J genes are TRBV5-1 and TRBJ2-5; 15 positions match TRBD2. Germline-derived CDR1 and CDR2 are SGHRS and YFSETQ. With V trimmed by 6 bases and J by 4 bases, 7 bases remained unmatched. CDR3 size: 16 residues. DNA for the CDR3: TGCGCCAGCACGCTGGGACTAGCGGGGGGTGGAGAGACCCAGTACTTC. Translating it yields CASTLGLAGGGETQYF. The full variable domain, rest sourced from reference TRBV5-1 and TRBJ2-5, is KAGVTQTPRYLIKTRGQQVTLSCSPISGHRSVSWYQQTPGQGLQFLFEYFSETQRNKGNFPGRFSGRQFSNSRSEMNVSTLELGDSALYLCASTLGLAGGGETQYFGPGTRLLVL.